The clone carrying this T cell receptor (beta chain) has at least ten counts. Its antigen is unidentified. This entry belongs to a study of response to subunit inactivated influenza vaccine. Overall study findings and caveats: The authors offered the suggestion that each seasonal influenza vaccination recruits few new T cells.

TCRdb recomputed calls from the RT-PCR reads with MiXCR, one row per CDR3 protein. The sample lists 500,000 or so distinct CDR3 sequences, 16% occurring once. The V gene's germline CDR1 is LNHNV and CDR2 YYDKDF (reference sequence). The ends were cut back, 0 bases at V and 2 bases at J, with 5 bases in the middle. The CDR3 loop spans 13 amino acids. The sequence was obtained from a man between 45 and 75 years old who received an inactivated influenza vaccine. V and J are TRBV15 and TRBJ2-7; no reliable D call. This sample comprised CD4+ T cells sorted from PBMCs, obtained less than 30 months after vaccination. The CDR3 is CATSRDVAYEQYF. The CDR3 nucleotides are TGTGCCACCAGCAGAGATGTTGCCTACGAGCAGTACTTC. The variable domain in full, with the rest retrieved from reference TRBV15 and TRBJ2-7, is DAMVIQNPRYQVTQFGKPVTLSCSQTLNHNVMYWYQQKSSQAPKLLFHYYDKDFNNEADTPDNFQSRRPNTSFCFLDIRSPGLGDTAMYLCATSRDVAYEQYFGPGTRLTVT.